This TCR beta chain was sequenced for a study of patients and donors after allogeneic stem cell transplantation (TCRdb year 2020). In regard to this clonotype: Its antigen has not been determined. Per-base quality was not reported, and no clone a single base away is much larger than it.

From cysteine to phenylalanine, the CDR3 is 12 amino acids long. The only DNA kept is the CDR3, 36 bases in frame from the first base. Receptor libraries were prepared by RT-PCR. TCRdb records NextSeq 550 as the sequencer. The raw public data were reprocessed by TCRdb itself: fastp quality trimming at Q25, MiXCR clonotype calling, in-frame beta chains only. Every CDR3 protein is listed once, alongside the most common genes and DNA of its rows. This sample is represented by 920,000 or so distinct CDR3 sequences; 15% to 20% of them were singletons. Around 5.5% of the sample lies in the top ten. Material: blood, either unsorted or a sorted T cell fraction (not recorded which). This clonotype originated in a human donor who was either an allogeneic HSCT recipient or a stem cell or donor lymphocyte infusion donor (not recorded which). It is not recorded whose cells these are; they may come from a transplant donor. Recombination joined TRBV12-3 or TRBV12-4 with TRBJ1-5; too little of a D gene remains to name it. The J call may be mistaken, given a closer DNA end match to TRBJ2-3. The DNA is as follows: TGTGCCAGCAGTAACCCCGGTGGAACCCAGTATTTT. Its product reads: CASSNPGGTQYF.